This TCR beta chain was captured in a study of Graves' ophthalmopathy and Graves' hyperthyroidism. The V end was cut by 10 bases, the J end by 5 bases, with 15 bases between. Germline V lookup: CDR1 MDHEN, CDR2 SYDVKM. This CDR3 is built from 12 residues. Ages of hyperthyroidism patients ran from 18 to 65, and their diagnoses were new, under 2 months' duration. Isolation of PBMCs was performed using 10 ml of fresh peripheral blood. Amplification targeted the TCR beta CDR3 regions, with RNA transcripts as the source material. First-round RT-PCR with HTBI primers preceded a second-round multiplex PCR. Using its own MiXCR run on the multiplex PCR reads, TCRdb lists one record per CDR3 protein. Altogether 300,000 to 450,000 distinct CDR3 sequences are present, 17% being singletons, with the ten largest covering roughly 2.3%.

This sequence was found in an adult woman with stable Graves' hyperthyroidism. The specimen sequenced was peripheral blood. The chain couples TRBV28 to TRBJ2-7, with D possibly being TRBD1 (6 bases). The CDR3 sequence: CATRGGPDEQYF. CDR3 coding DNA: TGTGCCACCCGAGGGGGTCCTGACGAGCAGTACTTC.